This TCR beta chain emerged from a study of lymphopenia after photon versus proton radiotherapy. The length of the CDR3 is 14 residues. The germline V gene has CDR1 SGHVS and CDR2 FNYEAQ. Trimming shortened V by 5 bases and J by 4 bases, and 14 bases separated the two germline ends. The repertoire was sequenced with immunoSEQ multiplex PCR; TCRdb's copy has only in-frame clones and lacks some. The sample includes over 50,000 clones, approximately 84% of them seen just once. This chain joins TRBV7-6 and TRBJ2-5, with D maybe TRBD2 (6 bases). This TCR came from a man aged 35 to 55 with gastric cancer. This sample comprised peripheral blood, obtained from a patient treated with photon-based radiotherapy. In DNA, the CDR3 is TGTGCCAGCAGCCGACGTCTAGCGCGAGAGACCCAGTACTTC. This translates into CASSRRLARETQYF. The variable domain in full, with the rest retrieved from reference TRBV7-6 and TRBJ2-5, is GAGVSQSPRYKVTKRGQDVALRCDPISGHVSLYWYRQALGQGPEFLTYFNYEAQQDKSGLPNDRFSAERPEGSISTLTIQRTEQRDSAMYRCASSRRLARETQYFGPGTRLLVL.